Below are 3 T cell receptor beta chains sequenced from a single sample in a study of low-dose radiotherapy and immunotherapy resistance in tumors. Both TCRalpha and TCRbeta chains were reverse transcribed with V-gene-specific primers. Both a constant-region primer and a V-primer adapter served to amplify TCRs across roughly 21 PCR cycles. One entry per CDR3 protein, called by TCRdb with MiXCR from the reads. In the table there are 54,000 or so distinct CDR3 sequences, approximately 25% of which are singletons. Specified time point: before trial treatment. Here the sequenced sample was PBMCs, taken before treatment. The source of these receptors is a male donor with prostate cancer.

Regarding this clonotype: One base separates it from a far larger clone, so it is likely a read error. V usage is TRBV6-8 and J usage is TRBJ2-3; D uncertain. V lost 5 bases, J lost 0 bases, and 12 bases lay in between. Germline assignment: CDR1 MNHGY and CDR2 SAAAGT. This CDR3 has 15 residues. The CDR3 sequence is CASSELPGSTDTQYF. In DNA, the CDR3 is TGTGCCAGCAGTGAACTCCCGGGCAGCACAGATACGCAGTATTTT.

This clonotype was detected ten times or more. The genes are TRBV12-3 or TRBV12-4 and TRBJ1-5, with D tentatively TRBD1 (5 bases). The CDR3 is 14 amino acids. Deletions cut 1 base from V and 6 bases from J, with 10 bases between. CDR3 DNA: TGTGCCAGCAGTTTAGGGGACCAAGGTCAGCCCCAGCATTTT. Protein product: CASSLGDQGQPQHF.

This clonotype was seen a few times. J is TRBJ1-5 and V is TRBV19, with TRBD1 as a possible D gene (5 bases). The V end was cut by 8 bases, the J end by 6 bases, with 11 bases between. This CDR3 is 12 amino acids long. CDR1 LNHDA and CDR2 SQIVND come from the germline V gene (reference sequence). CDR3: CASSGIGQPQHF. Written as DNA, the CDR3 is TGTGCCAGTTCAGGGATCGGTCAGCCCCAGCATTTT.